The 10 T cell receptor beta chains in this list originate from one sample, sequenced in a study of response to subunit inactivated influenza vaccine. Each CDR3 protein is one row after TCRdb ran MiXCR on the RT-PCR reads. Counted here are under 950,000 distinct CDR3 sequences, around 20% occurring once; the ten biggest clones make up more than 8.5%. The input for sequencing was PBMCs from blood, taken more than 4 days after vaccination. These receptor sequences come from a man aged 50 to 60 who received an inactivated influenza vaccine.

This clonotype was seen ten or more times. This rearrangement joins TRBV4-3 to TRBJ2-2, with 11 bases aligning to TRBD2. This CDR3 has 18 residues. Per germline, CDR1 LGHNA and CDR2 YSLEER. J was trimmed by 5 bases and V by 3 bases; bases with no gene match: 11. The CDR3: CASSQGTSGRSGTGELFF. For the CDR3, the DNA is TGCGCCAGCAGCCAGGGTACTAGCGGGAGATCGGGGACCGGGGAGCTGTTTTTT.

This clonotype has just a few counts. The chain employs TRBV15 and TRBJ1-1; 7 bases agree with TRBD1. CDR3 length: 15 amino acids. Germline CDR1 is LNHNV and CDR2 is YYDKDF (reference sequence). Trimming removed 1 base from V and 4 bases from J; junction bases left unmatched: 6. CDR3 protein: CATSRGTGYSTEAFF. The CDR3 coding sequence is TGTGCCACCAGCAGAGGGACAGGCTATAGCACTGAAGCTTTCTTT.

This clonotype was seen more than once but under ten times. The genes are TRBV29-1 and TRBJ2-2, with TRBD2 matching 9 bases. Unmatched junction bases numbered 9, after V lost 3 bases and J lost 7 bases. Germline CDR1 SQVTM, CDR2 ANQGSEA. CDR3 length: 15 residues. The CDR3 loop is CSVDAQELAGGELFF. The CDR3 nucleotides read TGCAGCGTTGACGCCCAGGAACTAGCGGGCGGGGAGCTGTTTTTT.

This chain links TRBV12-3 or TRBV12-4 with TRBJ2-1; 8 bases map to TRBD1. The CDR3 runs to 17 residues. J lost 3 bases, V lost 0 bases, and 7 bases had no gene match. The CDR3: CASSLALGTGGYNEQFF. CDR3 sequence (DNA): TGTGCCAGCAGTTTAGCGCTGGGGACAGGAGGCTACAATGAGCAGTTCTTC.

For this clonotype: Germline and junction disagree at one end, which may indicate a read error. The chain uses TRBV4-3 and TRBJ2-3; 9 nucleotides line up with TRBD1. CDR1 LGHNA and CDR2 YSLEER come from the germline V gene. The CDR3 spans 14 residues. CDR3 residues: CASSQLDRGDTQYF. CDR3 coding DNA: TGCGCCAGCAGCCAATTGGACAGGGGAGATACACAGTATTTT.

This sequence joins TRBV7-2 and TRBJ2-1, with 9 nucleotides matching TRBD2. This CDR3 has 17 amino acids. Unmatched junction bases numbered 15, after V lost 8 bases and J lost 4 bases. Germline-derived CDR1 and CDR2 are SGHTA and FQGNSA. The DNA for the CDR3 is TGTGCCAGCGCCTCAGGTGGCGGGGGGGCTATTTACAATGAGCAGTTCTTC. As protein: CASASGGGGAIYNEQFF.

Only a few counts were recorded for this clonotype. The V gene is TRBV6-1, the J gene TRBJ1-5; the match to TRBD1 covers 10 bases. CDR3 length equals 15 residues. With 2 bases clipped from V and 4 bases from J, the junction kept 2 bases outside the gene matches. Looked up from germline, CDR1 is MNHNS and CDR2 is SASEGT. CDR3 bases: TGTGCCAGCAGTGAAAGGACAGGGGGAAATCAGCCCCAGCATTTT. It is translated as CASSERTGGNQPQHF.

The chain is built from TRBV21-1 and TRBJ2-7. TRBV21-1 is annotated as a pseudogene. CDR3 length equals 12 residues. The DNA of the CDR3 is TGTGCCAGCAAATTGGGCAGCTACGAGCAGTACTTC. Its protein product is CASKLGSYEQYF.

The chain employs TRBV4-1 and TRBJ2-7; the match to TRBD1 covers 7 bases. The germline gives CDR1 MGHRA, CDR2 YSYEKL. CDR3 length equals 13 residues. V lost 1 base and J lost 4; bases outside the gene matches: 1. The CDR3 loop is CASSQARGYEQYF. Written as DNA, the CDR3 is TGCGCCAGCAGCCAAGCCAGGGGGTACGAGCAGTACTTC.

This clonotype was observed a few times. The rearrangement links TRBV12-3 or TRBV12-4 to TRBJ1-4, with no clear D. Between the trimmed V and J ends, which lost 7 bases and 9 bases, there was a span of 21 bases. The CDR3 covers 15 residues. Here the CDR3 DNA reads TGTGCCAGCACCCCCCTCCTAGGGCGCGGAAAAAAACTGTTTTTT. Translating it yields CASTPLLGRGKKLFF.